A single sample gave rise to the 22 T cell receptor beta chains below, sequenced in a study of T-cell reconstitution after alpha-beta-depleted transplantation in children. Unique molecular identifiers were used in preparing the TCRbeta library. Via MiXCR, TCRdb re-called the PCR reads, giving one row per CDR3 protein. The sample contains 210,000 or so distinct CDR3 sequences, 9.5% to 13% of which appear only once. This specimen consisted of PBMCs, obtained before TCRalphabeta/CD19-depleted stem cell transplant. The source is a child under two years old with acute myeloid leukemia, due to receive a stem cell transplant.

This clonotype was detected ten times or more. CDR3 sequence: CSVTPGQATNEKLFF. CDR3 nucleotide sequence: TGCAGCGTGACACCGGGACAGGCAACTAATGAAAAACTGTTTTTT. The chain is built from TRBV29-1 and TRBJ1-4; 8 nucleotides align to TRBD1. Germline-derived CDR1 and CDR2 are SQVTM and ANQGSEA. There are 15 residues in the CDR3. The J segment lost 0 bases and the V segment lost 6 bases, leaving 6 bases of the junction unmatched.

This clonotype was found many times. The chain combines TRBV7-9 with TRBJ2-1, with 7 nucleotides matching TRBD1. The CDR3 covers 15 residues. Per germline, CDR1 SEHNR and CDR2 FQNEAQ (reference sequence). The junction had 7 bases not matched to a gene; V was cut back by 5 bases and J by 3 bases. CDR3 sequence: CASSMGQTFYNEQFF. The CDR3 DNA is TGTGCCAGCAGCATGGGACAGACTTTCTACAATGAGCAGTTCTTC.

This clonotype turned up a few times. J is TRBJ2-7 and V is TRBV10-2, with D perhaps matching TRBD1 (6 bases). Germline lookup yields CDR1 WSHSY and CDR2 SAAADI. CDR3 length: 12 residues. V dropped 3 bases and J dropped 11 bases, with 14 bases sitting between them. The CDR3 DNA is TGCGCCAGCAGTGAAGGACAGCCCGGGGAGTACTTC. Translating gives CASSEGQPGEYF.

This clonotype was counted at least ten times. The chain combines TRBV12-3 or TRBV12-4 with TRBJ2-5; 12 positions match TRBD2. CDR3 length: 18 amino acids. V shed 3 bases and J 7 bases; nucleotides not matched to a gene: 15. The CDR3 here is CASSFRASGRAESRTQYF. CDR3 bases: TGTGCCAGCAGTTTCAGGGCTAGCGGGAGGGCCGAGAGTCGGACCCAGTACTTC.

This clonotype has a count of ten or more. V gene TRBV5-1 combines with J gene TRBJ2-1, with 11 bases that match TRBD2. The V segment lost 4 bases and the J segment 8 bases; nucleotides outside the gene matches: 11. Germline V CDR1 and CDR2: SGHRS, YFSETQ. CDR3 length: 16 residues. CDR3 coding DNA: TGCGCCAGCAGCCCCAAACTAGCGGGAGAAGGCGATGAGCAGTTCTTC. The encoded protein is CASSPKLAGEGDEQFF.

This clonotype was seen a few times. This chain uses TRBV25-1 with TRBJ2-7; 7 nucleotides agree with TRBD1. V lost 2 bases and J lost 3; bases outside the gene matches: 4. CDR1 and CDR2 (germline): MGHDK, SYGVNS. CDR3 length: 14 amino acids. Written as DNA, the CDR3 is TGTGCCAGCAGTGAACAGGACAGGTACTACGAGCAGTACTTC. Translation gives CASSEQDRYYEQYF.

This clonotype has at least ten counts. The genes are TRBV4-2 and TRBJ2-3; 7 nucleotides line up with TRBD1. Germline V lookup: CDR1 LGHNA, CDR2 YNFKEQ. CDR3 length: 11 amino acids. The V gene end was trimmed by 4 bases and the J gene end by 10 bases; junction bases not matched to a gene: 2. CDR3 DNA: TGTGCCAGCAGCCCGGGACAGTCGCAGTATTTT. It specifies CASSPGQSQYF.

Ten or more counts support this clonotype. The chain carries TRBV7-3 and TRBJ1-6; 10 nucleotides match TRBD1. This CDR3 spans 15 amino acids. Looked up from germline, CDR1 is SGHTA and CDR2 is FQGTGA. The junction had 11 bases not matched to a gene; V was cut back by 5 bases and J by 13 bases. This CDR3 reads CASSRMTGGIHPLHF. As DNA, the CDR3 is TGTGCCAGCAGCCGTATGACAGGGGGCATCCATCCCCTCCACTTT.

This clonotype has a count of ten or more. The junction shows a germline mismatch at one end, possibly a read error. CDR3 in amino acids: CASSLTDTQYF. The CDR3 DNA reads as TGTGCCAGCAGCCTGACAGATACGCAGTATTTT. The rearrangement links TRBV5-1 to TRBJ2-3; D is undetermined. The CDR3 loop spans 11 amino acids. Germline V gene lookup returns CDR1 SGHRS and CDR2 YFSETQ.

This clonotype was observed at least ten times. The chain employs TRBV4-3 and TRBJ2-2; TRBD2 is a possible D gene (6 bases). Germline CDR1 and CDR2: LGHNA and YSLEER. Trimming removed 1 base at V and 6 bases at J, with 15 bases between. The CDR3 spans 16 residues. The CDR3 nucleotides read TGCGCCAGCAGCCAAGGTTTTGGCGGGAAGGCCGGGGAGCTGTTTTTT. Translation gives CASSQGFGGKAGELFF.

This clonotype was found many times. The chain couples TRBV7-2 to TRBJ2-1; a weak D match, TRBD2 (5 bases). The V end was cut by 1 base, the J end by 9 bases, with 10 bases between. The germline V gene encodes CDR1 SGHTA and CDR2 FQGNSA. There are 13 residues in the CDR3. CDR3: CASSLGGGFEQFF. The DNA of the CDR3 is TGTGCCAGCAGCTTAGGCGGCGGGTTTGAGCAGTTCTTC. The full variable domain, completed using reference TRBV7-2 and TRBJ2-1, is GAGVSQSPSNKVTEKGKDVELRCDPISGHTALYWYRQSLGQGLEFLIYFQGNSAPDKSGLPSDRFSAERTGGSVSTLTIQRTQQEDSAVYLCASSLGGGFEQFFGPGTRLTVL.

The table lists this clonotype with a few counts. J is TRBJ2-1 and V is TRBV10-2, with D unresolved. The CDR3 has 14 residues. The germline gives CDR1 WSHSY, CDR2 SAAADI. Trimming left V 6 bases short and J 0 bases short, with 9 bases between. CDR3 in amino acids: CASRRPSSYNEQFF. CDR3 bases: TGCGCCAGCAGGAGGCCGAGCTCCTACAATGAGCAGTTCTTC.

Here the CDR3 reads CASSLDRFGANVLTF. The CDR3, as DNA: TGTGCCAGCAGCTTGGACAGGTTTGGGGCCAACGTCCTGACTTTC. The chain employs TRBV7-3 and TRBJ2-6; 7 bases match TRBD1. With V trimmed by 3 bases and J by 3 bases, 2 bases remained unmatched. Germline V CDR1 and CDR2: SGHTA, FQGTGA. The CDR3 covers 15 residues.

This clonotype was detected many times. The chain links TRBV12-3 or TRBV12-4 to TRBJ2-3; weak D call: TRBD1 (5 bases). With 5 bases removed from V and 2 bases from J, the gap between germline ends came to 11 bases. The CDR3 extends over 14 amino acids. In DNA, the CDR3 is TGTGCCAGCAGTAGGGGTACTAACACAGATACGCAGTATTTT. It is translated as CASSRGTNTDTQYF.

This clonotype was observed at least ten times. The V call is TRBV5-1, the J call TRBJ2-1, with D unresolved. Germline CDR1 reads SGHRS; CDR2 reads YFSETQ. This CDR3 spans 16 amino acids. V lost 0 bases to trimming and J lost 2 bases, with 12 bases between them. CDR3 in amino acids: CASSLAGQETYNEQFF. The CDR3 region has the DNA TGCGCCAGCAGCTTGGCCGGGCAGGAAACCTACAATGAGCAGTTCTTC.

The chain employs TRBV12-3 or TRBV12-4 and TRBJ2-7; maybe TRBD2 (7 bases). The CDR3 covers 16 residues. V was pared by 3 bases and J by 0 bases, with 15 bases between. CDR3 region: CASSFYRAGASYEQYF. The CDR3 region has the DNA TGTGCCAGCAGTTTTTACAGGGCGGGGGCCTCCTACGAGCAGTACTTC.

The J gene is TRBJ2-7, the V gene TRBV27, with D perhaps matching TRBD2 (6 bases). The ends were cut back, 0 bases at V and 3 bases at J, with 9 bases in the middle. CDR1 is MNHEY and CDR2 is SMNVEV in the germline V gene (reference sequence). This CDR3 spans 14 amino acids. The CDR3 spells CASSLSVEGYEQYF. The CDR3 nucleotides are TGTGCCAGCAGTTTATCGGTGGAGGGCTACGAGCAGTACTTC.

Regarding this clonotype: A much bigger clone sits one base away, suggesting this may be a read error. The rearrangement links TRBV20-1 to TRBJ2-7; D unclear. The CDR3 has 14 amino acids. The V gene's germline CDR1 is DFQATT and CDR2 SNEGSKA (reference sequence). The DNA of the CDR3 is TGCAGTGTTAGAGGACGATTGGGCCCCTACGAGCAGTACTTC. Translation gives CSVRGRLGPYEQYF.

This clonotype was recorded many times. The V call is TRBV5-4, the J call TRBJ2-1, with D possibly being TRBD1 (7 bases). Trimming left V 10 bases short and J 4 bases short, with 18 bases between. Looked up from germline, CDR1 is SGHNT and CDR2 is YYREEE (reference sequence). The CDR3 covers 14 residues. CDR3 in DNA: TGTGCCCGCCCGGGGGACAGAGAATACAATGAGCAGTTCTTC. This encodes CARPGDREYNEQFF.

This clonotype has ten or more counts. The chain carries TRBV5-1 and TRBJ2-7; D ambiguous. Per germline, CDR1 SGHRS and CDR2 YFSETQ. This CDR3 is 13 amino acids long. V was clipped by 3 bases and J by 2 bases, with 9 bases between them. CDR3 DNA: TGCGCCAGCAGCTGGGCCGGCGCCTACGAGCAGTACTTC. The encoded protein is CASSWAGAYEQYF.

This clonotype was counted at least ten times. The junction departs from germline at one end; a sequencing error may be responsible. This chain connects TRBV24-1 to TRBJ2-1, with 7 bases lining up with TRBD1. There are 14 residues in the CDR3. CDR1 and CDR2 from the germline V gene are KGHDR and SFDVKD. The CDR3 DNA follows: TGTGCCACCAGTGACCGGACAGGCTACTATGAGCAGTTCTTC. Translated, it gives CATSDRTGYYEQFF.

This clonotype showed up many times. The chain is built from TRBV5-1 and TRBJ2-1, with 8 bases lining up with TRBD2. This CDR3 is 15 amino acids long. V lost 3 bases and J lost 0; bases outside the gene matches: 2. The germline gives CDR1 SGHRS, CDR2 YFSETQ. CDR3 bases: TGCGCCAGCAGCTCACTAGCGGACTCCTACAATGAGCAGTTCTTC. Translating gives CASSSLADSYNEQFF.